The entry that follows covers one T cell receptor (beta chain) sequence. TCRdb's table, derived via immunoSEQ multiplex PCR, lists solely in-frame clones and lacks some. The sample shows 30,000 to 40,000 clones, 70% to 90% of them seen only once. These data are taken from a study of T cell changes during pregnancy in multiple sclerosis. Germline V gene data show CDR1 as MNHEY and CDR2 as SMNVEV (reference sequence). This CDR3 has 14 residues. V gave up 4 bases and J gave up 5 bases, with 14 bases separating them. Sequenced here: CD8+ T cells from peripheral blood mononuclear cells, sampled in the second trimester of pregnancy. This sequence joins TRBV27 and TRBJ2-5; tentatively, D is TRBD1 (5 bases). The receptor's source is a female donor with multiple sclerosis, enrolled in a pregnancy study. CDR3 coding DNA: TGTGCCAGCAGTTCTTTGGGGAAGGGGGAGACCCAGTACTTC. The encoded protein is CASSSLGKGETQYF.